This T cell receptor beta chain is drawn from a study of T-cell reconstitution after alpha-beta-depleted transplantation in children. Molecular barcoding with unique molecular identifiers was used for the TCRbeta library. One entry per CDR3 protein, called by TCRdb with MiXCR from the PCR reads. The data hold 780,000 or so distinct CDR3 sequences, with approximately 15% observed a single time. As regards this clonotype: The antigen is not known.

Whole-study results and caveats: At around two months after transplant, the alpha-beta T cells were reportedly derived from several hundred expanded clones that came from non-depleted graft cells. The authors attributed T-cell counts and diversity one year after transplant mostly to newly produced T cells. After transplant, high TCRbeta diversity at day 60 in some patients arose from surviving recipient T cells and thymic progenitors.

This CDR3 has 14 residues. V shed 6 bases and J shed 8 bases, with 17 bases lying between them. This chain links TRBV12-3 or TRBV12-4 with TRBJ2-1; D might be TRBD2 (6 bases). The source is a male patient aged 5 to 17 who had a stem cell transplant for acute lymphoblastic leukemia, so the T cells may come from the graft donor. Sequencing used PBMCs, mostly from graft donor cells, obtained 360 days after TCRalphabeta/CD19-depleted stem cell transplant. Written as DNA, the CDR3 is TGTGCCAGCAGCCCCGGGACTTCCGTCCATGAGCAGTTCTTC. Its translation: CASSPGTSVHEQFF.